This T cell receptor (beta chain) emerged from a study of cytomegalovirus exposure and HLA in healthy donors. Across the whole study: Most genotyped donors, 81% of about 400, had Caucasian-associated genetic ancestry. General study findings and limits: A later analysis linked a missense variant in DCLRE1C to the trimming of TCR beta V and J genes. As confirmed in vitro, a few CMV-associated chains were specific for CMV antigens. The study recorded over 150 TCR beta chains that were cytomegalovirus-associated.

Researchers ran the PCR with 60 Vbeta and 13 Jbeta primers. Repertoires were generated with immunoSEQ multiplex PCR, while TCRdb's copy carries only in-frame clones and drops some. The table includes 100,000 to 150,000 clones, over 70% detected once. The CDR3 is made up of 12 amino acids. V trimming: 8 bases; J trimming: 4 bases; junction bases outside the gene matches: 7. CDR1 and CDR2 (germline): GTSNPN, SVGIG (reference sequence). Comment on this clone: Its cognate antigen is unknown.

The sequence came from a female donor in good health and CMV-seropositive. Sequenced material: PBMCs. The chain joins TRBV30 to TRBJ1-1; 7 bases are a match to TRBD1. In nucleotides, the CDR3 is TGTGCCCGAGTACAGGGGAGCACTGAAGCTTTCTTT. Encoded protein: CARVQGSTEAFF.